These 9 T cell receptor beta chains were all obtained from the same sample, sequenced in a study of T cell repertoires in cytomegalovirus infection. TCRdb called the reads again in MiXCR, with one record for every CDR3 protein. The table includes roughly 990,000 distinct CDR3 sequences, roughly 30% detected once. The antigens of these receptors remain unknown. The specimen was cultured CD8+ T cells from PBMCs, collected from culture after CMV antigen stimulation. The receptors stem from a human donor in good health (CMV status not recorded). Some clones in this sample may be carry-over from other donors' samples.

The V gene is TRBV6-6, the J gene TRBJ1-1; D gene unclear. CDR1 is MNHNY, CDR2 SVGAGI, per germline (reference sequence). The CDR3 has 14 amino acids. V lost 8 bases and J 2 bases, leaving 15 bases between the germline ends. CDR3 loop: CASAIDINNTEAFF. In DNA, the CDR3 is TGTGCCAGCGCTATCGACATTAACAACACTGAAGCTTTCTTT.

This clonotype was seen just once. The chain recombines TRBV6-2 or TRBV6-3 with TRBJ1-1; a weak D match, TRBD1 (6 bases). The CDR3 loop spans 14 amino acids. The germline V and J ends were trimmed by 0 bases and 7 bases, with 12 bases remaining between them. The germline CDR1 and CDR2 sequences are MNHEY and SVGEGT. This CDR3 is CASSYSITGYEAFF. The CDR3 DNA is TGTGCCAGCAGTTACTCGATTACAGGGTATGAAGCTTTCTTT.

With regard to this clonotype: One end of the junction fails to match germline, which may point to a read error. This chain's CDR3 is CGSSEGRGGRTEAFF. In DNA, the CDR3 is TGTGGCAGCAGTGAAGGAAGAGGGGGACGCACTGAAGCTTTCTTT. The rearrangement joins TRBV6-1 to TRBJ1-1; weak D call: TRBD1 (6 bases). Germline assignment: CDR1 MNHNS and CDR2 SASEGT. The CDR3 is 15 amino acids.

This chain connects TRBV20-1 to TRBJ2-6; the D is unclear. With 0 bases removed from V and 0 bases from J, the gap between germline ends came to 12 bases. The CDR3 is made up of 17 amino acids. Looked up from germline, CDR1 is DFQATT and CDR2 is SNEGSKA (reference sequence). The CDR3 DNA reads as TGCAGTGCTAGAGATTTTACCGGCCGCTCTGGGGCCAACGTCCTGACTTTC. Translation: CSARDFTGRSGANVLTF.

In this sample, this clonotype turned up many times. The rearrangement uses TRBV7-3 and TRBJ2-3, with D tentatively TRBD1 (5 bases). The germline V and J ends were trimmed by 5 bases and 1 base, with 7 bases remaining between them. CDR3 size: 13 residues. Germline V gene data show CDR1 as SGHTA and CDR2 as FQGTGA. CDR3 DNA sequence: TGTGCCAGCAGCCTACAGGGCACAGATACGCAGTATTTT. Its protein product is CASSLQGTDTQYF.

This clonotype was observed once. J is TRBJ2-5 and V is TRBV6-5, with a tentative D call TRBD1 (5 bases). The germline V and J ends were trimmed by 2 bases and 0 bases, with 7 bases remaining between them. This CDR3 is 14 amino acids long. Germline CDR1 and CDR2: MNHEY and SVGAGI. Written as DNA, the CDR3 is TGTGCCAGCAGTTACCCAGGGCACCAAGAGACCCAGTACTTC. Translated, it gives CASSYPGHQETQYF.

This clonotype was picked up many times. One end of the junction does not line up with germline, which may come from a read error. This rearrangement joins TRBV12-3 or TRBV12-4 to TRBJ1-3; no definite D call. This CDR3 contains 12 residues. CDR3 protein: CASSLEGNTIYF. In DNA, the CDR3 is TGTGCCAGCAGCTTAGAGGGAAACACCATATATTTT.

This clonotype was detected only a few times. V usage is TRBV6-6 and J usage is TRBJ2-7; D may be TRBD1 or TRBD2 (5 bases each). The CDR3 sequence is 17 residues long. CDR1 MNHNY and CDR2 SVGAGI come from the germline V gene (reference sequence). V lost 4 bases, J lost 0 bases, and 19 bases lay in between. The CDR3 is CASSSTAGTESSYEQYV. The CDR3, as DNA: TGTGCCAGCAGTTCGACCGCCGGGACGGAGAGCTCCTACGAGCAGTACGTC.

This rearrangement joins TRBV4-1 to TRBJ2-2, with TRBD1 matching over 8 bases. This CDR3 is 15 amino acids long. V was pared by 1 base and J by 5 bases, with 3 bases of the junction left unmatched. CDR1 is MGHRA and CDR2 is YSYEKL in the germline V gene. CDR3 loop: CASSQAQGATGELFF. The CDR3 bases are TGCGCCAGCAGCCAAGCTCAGGGGGCGACCGGGGAGCTGTTTTTT.